The next 3 T cell receptor beta chains were all read from a single sample in a study of T cell clonality in common variable immunodeficiency (dated by TCRdb to between 2014 and 2017). Library construction relied on the immunoSEQ multiplex PCR assay. TCRdb took over this immuneACCESS table, retaining in-frame rearrangements with V and J assigned. Such tables are incomplete; in checked studies, under half of the missing clones stem from an unresolved V gene, and the remainder is unexplained. For this sample, some 50,000 clones are listed, none of them singletons. The ten biggest clones cover about 1.8% of the sample. Material for sequencing was peripheral blood mononuclear cells. These receptors all stem from a person aged 18 to 75 in good health.

Worth noting for this clone: The read terminates 3 residues before the CDR3 end, so the remaining end is supplied by the germline J gene. J is TRBJ1-2 and V is TRBV19, with D unclear. CDR1 LNHDA and CDR2 SQIVND come from the germline V gene (reference sequence). This CDR3 is built from 13 residues. The CDR3 sequence: CASSIDDTYDYTF. Partial CDR3 DNA: TGTGCCAGTAGTATAGATGACACCTACGAC.

At least ten counts were recorded for this clone. The read ends 3 residues before the CDR3 terminus; that terminus is restored from the germline J gene. V gene TRBV5-4 combines with J gene TRBJ2-1, with a tentative D call TRBD2 (6 bases). The CDR3 length is 15 residues. Germline V gene lookup returns CDR1 SGHNT and CDR2 YYREEE (reference sequence). Trimming cost V 0 bases and J 0 bases, with 7 bases left between them. The CDR3 DNA, read in part, is TGTGCCAGCAGCTTGGAACTAGCCTCCTACAATGAG. It encodes CASSLELASYNE. The full CDR3 protein reads CASSLELASYNEQFF.

Details on this clone: From the germline J gene comes the end of the CDR3, since the read stops 3 residues before it. V usage is TRBV20-1 and J usage is TRBJ1-1, with D perhaps TRBD1 (6 bases). This CDR3 spans 16 amino acids. Deletions cut 0 bases from V and 1 base from J, with 15 bases between. CDR1 is DFQATT and CDR2 is SNEGSKA in the germline V gene (reference sequence). CDR3 loop: CSAREFFRTANTEAFF. The CDR3 bases that were read are TGCAGTGCTAGAGAGTTTTTTCGGACAGCGAACACTGAA.